These 12 T cell receptor beta chains share one sample of origin, sequenced in a study of beta chain features in type 1 diabetes. Reverse transcribing all isolated RNA meant expressed TCRB transcripts were sequenced. TCRdb's copy holds only in-frame clones and misses some; the assay was immunoSEQ multiplex PCR. The repertoire holds about 320,000 clones, around 13% seen once, with 6.7% in the top ten. The material sequenced was central memory CD4+ T cells from blood. Every receptor here comes from a man between 25 and 39 years old in good health.

This clone showed up many times. CDR3 bases: TGTGCCAGCGGGGGAGGGAATGAAAAACTGTTTTTT. Protein product: CASGGGNEKLFF. This chain links TRBV25-1 with TRBJ1-4; D may be TRBD1 (5 bases). CDR3 size: 12 residues. V was trimmed by 8 bases and J by 5 bases, leaving 9 bases between them. Germline CDR1 and CDR2: MGHDK and SYGVNS.

This clone was observed a handful of times. Distinct nucleotide sequences in the sample also encode this CDR3. V is TRBV5-6 and J is TRBJ2-5; no reliable D call. Germline V CDR1 and CDR2: SGHDT, YYEEEE. The ends were cut back, 3 bases at V and 2 bases at J, with 2 bases in the middle. This CDR3 comprises 11 residues. CDR3 residues: CASSSQETQYF. In DNA form, the CDR3 reads TGTGCCAGCAGCTCGCAAGAGACCCAGTACTTC.

CDR3 region: CASSLEGLGGAEAFF. CDR3 nucleotides: TGTGCCAGCAGCTTAGAGGGGTTGGGGGGTGCTGAAGCTTTCTTT. The chain carries TRBV7-6 and TRBJ1-1; a weak D match, TRBD1 (5 bases). Germline CDR1 and CDR2: SGHVS and FNYEAQ. Trimming stripped 1 base from V and 6 bases from J, with 15 bases between. The CDR3 length is 15 residues.

A few counts support this clone. This rearrangement joins TRBV19 to TRBJ2-3; no clear D. Trimming left V 3 bases short and J 2 bases short, with 6 bases between. This CDR3 has 13 amino acids. In germline, CDR1 is LNHDA, CDR2 SQIVND (reference sequence). CDR3 in DNA: TGTGCCAGTAGTATTAAGAACACAGATACGCAGTATTTT. It translates to CASSIKNTDTQYF.

Only a few counts were recorded for this clone. The V call is TRBV5-1, the J call TRBJ1-2; 12 bases fit TRBD1. The germline CDR1 and CDR2 sequences are SGHRS and YFSETQ. The CDR3 contains 15 residues. J was trimmed by 5 bases and V by 4 bases; bases with no gene match: 6. CDR3 in amino acids: CASSAGTGGAYGYTF. CDR3 sequence (DNA): TGCGCCAGCAGCGCGGGGACAGGGGGCGCTTATGGCTACACCTTC.

V is TRBV18 and J is TRBJ2-1; possible D gene TRBD2, 6 bases. Per germline, CDR1 KGHSH and CDR2 LQKENI. The CDR3 length is 13 residues. The germline V and J ends were trimmed by 3 bases and 8 bases, with 11 bases remaining between them. CDR3 protein: CASSPRGIDEQFF. The DNA of the CDR3 is TGTGCCAGCTCACCCCGCGGGATTGATGAGCAGTTCTTC.

This clone was seen a handful of times. The chain recombines TRBV7-2 with TRBJ2-1; 14 nucleotides line up with TRBD2. V trimming: 3 bases; J trimming: 8 bases; junction bases outside the gene matches: 9. CDR1 and CDR2 (germline): SGHTA, FQGNSA. The CDR3 has 17 residues. CDR3 sequence: CASSFPGTSGRFDEQFF. The DNA of the CDR3 is TGTGCCAGCAGCTTCCCCGGGACTAGCGGGAGATTCGATGAGCAGTTCTTC.

This clone has a handful of counts. This chain uses TRBV19 with TRBJ2-5; a weak D match, TRBD2 (5 bases). CDR3 length: 15 amino acids. V was pared by 3 bases and J by 3 bases, with 14 bases between. The V gene's germline CDR1 is LNHDA and CDR2 SQIVND (reference sequence). The CDR3, as DNA: TGTGCCAGTAGTATCGGAGGTCGGCAGGAAGAGACCCAGTACTTC. Translation: CASSIGGRQEETQYF.

This clone came up a few times. The V and J genes are TRBV19 and TRBJ2-5; TRBD2 is a possible D gene (6 bases). The J call may be incorrect, as the DNA end agrees better with TRBJ2-7. In germline, CDR1 is LNHDA, CDR2 SQIVND (reference sequence). There are 15 residues in the CDR3. CDR3 coding DNA: TGTGCCAGTAGTACCGAAAAGGGACTCTCCTACGAGCAGTACTTC. Translation gives CASSTEKGLSYEQYF.

The chain joins TRBV6-6 to TRBJ2-5, with a weak D call TRBD1 (7 bases). Germline V gives CDR1 MNHNY, CDR2 SVGAGI (reference sequence). The V end was cut by 5 bases, the J end by 4 bases, with 14 bases between. The CDR3 spans 14 residues. The CDR3 nucleotides read TGTGCCAGCAGTGCCCAGGGGGGTAGAGAGACCCAGTACTTC. Protein: CASSAQGGRETQYF.

The sample holds many counts of this clone. The chain is built from TRBV18 and TRBJ2-1; 8 bases map to TRBD1. CDR1 and CDR2 (germline): KGHSH, LQKENI. There are 12 residues in the CDR3. Trimming at V came to 6 bases and at J to 14 bases, leaving 9 bases not matched to a gene. In nucleotides, the CDR3 is TGTGCCAGCTCGCCGGACAGGGTACAGAAGTTCTTC. Its translation: CASSPDRVQKFF.

The J gene is TRBJ2-5, the V gene TRBV7-9, with D possibly called TRBD1 or TRBD2 (5 bases each). This CDR3 is 15 amino acids long. Germline CDR1 and CDR2: SEHNR and FQNEAQ (reference sequence). V lost 5 bases and J 4 bases, leaving 17 bases between the germline ends. DNA for the CDR3: TGTGCCAGCAGCCGCGCCGGGGACCAGGGAGAGACCCAGTACTTC. Translating gives CASSRAGDQGETQYF.